There are many counts of the clone carrying this T cell receptor (beta chain). Its antigen is as yet unknown. TCRdb ran MiXCR on the PCR reads and lists one entry per CDR3 protein. The table records under 650,000 distinct CDR3 sequences, roughly 21% of them present only once. In germline, CDR1 is PRHDT, CDR2 FYEKMQ (reference sequence). The CDR3 is made up of 16 amino acids. Trimming cost V 4 bases and J 0 bases, with 12 bases left between them. This specimen belongs to a study of molecular identifiers for immune sequencing clone quantification. At the level of the study: Replicate experiments took RNA from about 21,000 or 97,000 naive CD8 cells, divided it five ways and sequenced four.

Study outcomes and limitations: For effector cells, clones above 20 RNA copies held over 98% of molecules; for naive cells, under 1%.

This TCR was sampled from a human donor in good health. Some libraries in this study had Jurkat cell RNA spiked in. The chain employs TRBV13 and TRBJ1-4; D gene unclear. The specimen sequenced was naive CD8+ T cells from blood, with Jurkat cell RNA spiked in. Subset reported: FACS-sorted CD8+CD4-CCR7+CD45RA+ naive T cells. Here the CDR3 DNA reads TGTGCCAGCAGCTCGTCGGTCGGAGCAACTAATGAAAAACTGTTTTTT. It encodes CASSSSVGATNEKLFF. Full variable domain (outside the CDR3, taken from reference TRBV13 and TRBJ1-4): AAGVIQSPRHLIKEKRETATLKCYPIPRHDTVYWYQQGPGQDPQFLISFYEKMQSDKGSIPDRFSAQQFSDYHSELNMSSLELGDSALYFCASSSSVGATNEKLFFGSGTQLSVL.